The 13 T cell receptor beta chains listed next were all sequenced from one sample in a study of blood T cell repertoires in COVID-19 (dated by TCRdb to about 2020). Preparation of the library involved the immunoSEQ multiplex PCR assay. Drawn from immuneACCESS, this table holds only the in-frame rearrangements with V and J called that TCRdb kept. Clones are partly lost; checked studies trace under half to an unresolved V gene and leave the rest unexplained. This sample gives approximately 210,000 clones in total; under 95% of them show up just once. The ten most abundant clones make up about 1.3% of the sample. The sequencing input was peripheral blood. The receptors derive from a young man with acute or convalescent COVID-19.

This chain connects TRBV3-1 (or the pseudogene TRBV3-2) to TRBJ2-1, with D maybe TRBD2 (5 bases). The CDR3 totals 14 residues. CDR1 and CDR2 (germline): LGHDT, YNNKEL (reference sequence). Trimming stripped 1 base from V and 6 bases from J, with 10 bases between. The CDR3 loop is CASSQGDYINEQFF. The CDR3 nucleotides read TGTGCCAGCAGCCAAGGAGACTATATCAATGAGCAGTTCTTC.

V and J are TRBV28 and TRBJ1-2, with D uncertain. This CDR3 has 16 residues. CDR1 MDHEN and CDR2 SYDVKM come from the germline V gene. V lost 6 bases to trimming and J lost 3 bases, with 20 bases between them. The CDR3: CASSPPEFLRHYGYTF. CDR3 nucleotide sequence: TGTGCCAGCAGCCCCCCGGAGTTCCTCCGGCACTATGGCTACACCTTC.

The chain recombines TRBV12-3 or TRBV12-4 with TRBJ2-1, with 7 bases matching TRBD1. V lost 7 bases, J lost 10 bases, and 7 bases stayed unmatched. CDR3 length: 12 amino acids. The CDR3 DNA reads as TGTGCCAGCAATGCCAGGGGGTTCGAGCAGTTCTTC. Protein product: CASNARGFEQFF.

This chain joins TRBV19 and TRBJ1-6, with unresolved D. V was clipped by 3 bases and J by 12 bases, with 9 bases between them. The CDR3 sequence is 12 residues long. Germline loops: CDR1 LNHDA, CDR2 SQIVND (reference sequence). CDR3: CASSIVGVPLHF. In DNA form, the CDR3 reads TGTGCCAGTAGTATTGTCGGAGTACCCCTCCACTTT. The whole variable domain, filled in from reference TRBV19 and TRBJ1-6, reads DGGITQSPKYLFRKEGQNVTLSCEQNLNHDAMYWYRQDPGQGLRLIYYSQIVNDFQKGDIAEGYSVSREKKESFPLTVTSAQKNPTAFYLCASSIVGVPLHFGNGTRLTVT.

V and J are TRBV30 and TRBJ2-2; D gene unclear. The CDR3 has 14 amino acids. V was cut by 0 bases and J by 5 bases, with 10 bases left in between. Germline values: CDR1 GTSNPN, CDR2 SVGIG (reference sequence). CDR3: CAWSVLSLTGELFF. Here the CDR3 DNA reads TGTGCCTGGAGTGTATTAAGCCTTACCGGGGAGCTGTTTTTT.

This sequence joins TRBV5-1 and TRBJ2-5; 16 bases match TRBD2. The V gene end was trimmed by 0 bases and the J gene end by 5 bases; junction bases not matched to a gene: 7. This CDR3 contains 18 residues. The V gene's germline CDR1 is SGHRS and CDR2 YFSETQ. DNA of the CDR3: TGCGCCAGCAGCTTGGCCGGGACTAGCGGGAGGGCCTCGGAGACCCAGTACTTC. Its translation: CASSLAGTSGRASETQYF.

The chain recombines TRBV27 with TRBJ2-1; 7 bases line up with TRBD1. Germline lookup yields CDR1 MNHEY and CDR2 SMNVEV (reference sequence). J lost 4 bases, V lost 6 bases, and 9 bases had no gene match. The CDR3 is 15 amino acids. The CDR3, as DNA: TGTGCCAGCAGCCTGAAGGGGGCTGGTTACAATGAGCAGTTCTTC. Its protein is CASSLKGAGYNEQFF.

The V call is TRBV2, the J call TRBJ2-4; D unclear. Germline V lookup: CDR1 SNHLY, CDR2 FYNNEI. The CDR3 is made up of 14 amino acids. V lost 1 base, J lost 1 base, and 5 bases lay in between. CDR3 in DNA: TGTGCCAGCAGTGAAGTTATGGCCAAAAACATTCAGTACTTC. Translating gives CASSEVMAKNIQYF.

CDR3 coding DNA: TGTGCCAGCAGAACCAGCTCCTACGAGCAGTACTTC. This gives the protein CASRTSSYEQYF. This chain uses TRBV28 with TRBJ2-7; D uncertain. Germline CDR1 is MDHEN and CDR2 is SYDVKM. V gave up 6 bases and J gave up 0 bases, with 6 bases separating them. The CDR3 runs 12 residues.

The rearrangement joins TRBV3-1 (or the pseudogene TRBV3-2) to TRBJ1-1; D is perhaps TRBD1 (5 bases). The CDR3 is 13 amino acids. V was clipped by 4 bases and J by 4 bases, with 10 bases between them. Germline loops: CDR1 LGHDT, CDR2 YNNKEL (reference sequence). The CDR3 loop is CASSRTGFTEAFF. CDR3 in DNA: TGTGCCAGCAGCCGAACAGGTTTCACTGAAGCTTTCTTT.

The rearrangement uses TRBV7-3 and TRBJ2-2; 7 nucleotides match TRBD1. The V segment lost 5 bases and the J segment 4 bases; nucleotides outside the gene matches: 7. The CDR3 extends over 15 amino acids. Germline lookup yields CDR1 SGHTA and CDR2 FQGTGA. CDR3 amino acids: CASSPRQGITGELFF. The CDR3 nucleotides are TGTGCCAGCAGCCCGCGACAGGGTATCACCGGGGAGCTGTTTTTT.

The gene calls are TRBV5-4 and TRBJ1-1, with D unclear. The germline V and J ends were trimmed by 7 bases and 6 bases, with 10 bases remaining between them. CDR1 and CDR2 (germline): SGHNT, YYREEE (reference sequence). The CDR3 is 11 amino acids. The CDR3 DNA reads as TGTGCCAGCCACTCAGAGGCTGAAGCTTTCTTT. Amino acids: CASHSEAEAFF.

The chain is built from TRBV15 and TRBJ2-6; 7 positions match TRBD1. V shed 2 bases and J 0 bases; nucleotides not matched to a gene: 4. CDR3 length equals 17 residues. Per germline, CDR1 LNHNV and CDR2 YYDKDF (reference sequence). The CDR3 bases are TGTGCCACCAGCAGACCCGGGACAGCCTCTGGGGCCAACGTCCTGACTTTC. Its protein product is CATSRPGTASGANVLTF.